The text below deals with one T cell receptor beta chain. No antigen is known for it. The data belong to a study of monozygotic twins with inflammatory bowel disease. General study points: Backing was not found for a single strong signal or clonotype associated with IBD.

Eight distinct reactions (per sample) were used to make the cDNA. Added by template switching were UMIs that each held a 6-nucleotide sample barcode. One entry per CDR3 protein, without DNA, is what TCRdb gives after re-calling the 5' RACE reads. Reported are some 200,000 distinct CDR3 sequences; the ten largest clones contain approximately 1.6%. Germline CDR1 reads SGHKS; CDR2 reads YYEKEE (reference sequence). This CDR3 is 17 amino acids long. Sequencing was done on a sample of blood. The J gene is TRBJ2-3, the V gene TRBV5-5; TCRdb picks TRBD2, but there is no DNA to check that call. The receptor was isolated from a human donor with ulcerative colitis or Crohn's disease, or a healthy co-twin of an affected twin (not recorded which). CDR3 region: CASSLSTLAGGQGTQYF.